These 15 T cell receptor beta chains were all obtained from the same sample, sequenced in a study of shared clonotypes between healthy human individuals (dated by TCRdb to about 2020). The receptor library was made with the immunoSEQ multiplex PCR assay. In its TCRdb copy, this immuneACCESS table keeps in-frame sequences only and misses some clones. Where compared with another copy, unresolved V genes explain less than half of these, and the others have no known cause. The sample records millions of clones, about 94% of which are singletons. The ten largest clones represent about 1.1% of the sample. CD8 naive samples were obtained by positive selection for CCR7 among CD45RO-negative cells, yielding a CD45RA+CCR7+ population from which TemRA cells were excluded. Material for sequencing was naive CD8+ T cells sorted from blood. Sample cell subset or site, as interpreted from the label and publication: CD45RA+CCR7+. The receptors come from a man aged 18 to 29 in good health.

The chain employs TRBV27 and TRBJ2-2; 7 bases are a match to TRBD2. Germline values: CDR1 MNHEY, CDR2 SMNVEV (reference sequence). CDR3 length: 15 residues. With 5 bases clipped from V and 6 bases from J, the junction kept 9 bases outside the gene matches. CDR3 protein: CASSVAGVGAGELFF. In nucleotides, the CDR3 is TGTGCCAGCAGTGTGGCGGGAGTAGGGGCCGGGGAGCTGTTTTTT.

The chain has TRBV7-9 and TRBJ2-6; D not certain. V gave up 8 bases and J gave up 4 bases, with 6 bases separating them. Germline lookup yields CDR1 SEHNR and CDR2 FQNEAQ (reference sequence). The CDR3 sequence is 12 residues long. The chain's CDR3 is CASGYGANVLTF. In DNA, the CDR3 is TGTGCCAGCGGTTACGGGGCCAACGTCCTGACTTTC.

This chain links TRBV19 with TRBJ2-7; the D is unclear. The length of the CDR3 is 12 residues. Germline loops: CDR1 LNHDA, CDR2 SQIVND (reference sequence). V lost 4 bases and J 5 bases, leaving 9 bases between the germline ends. CDR3 in DNA: TGTGCCAGTAGTAGTAACGGACACGAGCAGTACTTC. It specifies CASSSNGHEQYF.

CDR3 sequence (DNA): TGCGCCAGCAGCCTCTTGGTGGGCTCCTACAATGAGCAGTTCTTC. It is translated as CASSLLVGSYNEQFF. The chain joins TRBV4-3 to TRBJ2-1, with D hard to call. Germline-derived CDR1 and CDR2 are LGHNA and YSLEER. Trimming stripped 4 bases from V and 0 bases from J, with 10 bases between. The CDR3 has 15 amino acids.

CDR3 amino acids: CASSLGTGVGYTF. CDR3 DNA sequence: TGCGCCAGCAGCTTGGGGACAGGGGTTGGCTACACCTTC. This rearrangement joins TRBV5-1 to TRBJ1-2; 9 bases fit TRBD1. The CDR3 is 13 residues long. The V gene's germline CDR1 is SGHRS and CDR2 YFSETQ. The J segment lost 7 bases and the V segment lost 0 bases, leaving 1 base of the junction unmatched.

This chain links TRBV28 with TRBJ1-6; D is perhaps TRBD1 (6 bases). The length of the CDR3 is 15 residues. Germline CDR1 MDHEN, CDR2 SYDVKM. Trimming stripped 7 bases from V and 6 bases from J, with 16 bases between. Here the CDR3 DNA reads TGTGCCAGCACCCCGGGGACATTTGGTAATTCACCCCTCCACTTT. Residues: CASTPGTFGNSPLHF.

V gene TRBV7-2 combines with J gene TRBJ1-4; 7 bases fit TRBD1. Germline CDR1 is SGHTA and CDR2 is FQGNSA. This CDR3 comprises 18 residues. The junction had 17 bases not matched to a gene; V was cut back by 5 bases and J by 5 bases. The CDR3 sequence is CASSPMPTGPLGNEKLFF. The CDR3 DNA is TGTGCCAGCAGCCCAATGCCGACAGGGCCCTTGGGGAATGAAAAACTGTTTTTT.

The chain employs TRBV1 and TRBJ1-2. TRBV1 is deemed a pseudogene. This CDR3 has 16 amino acids. This CDR3 is CTSSQDSGEPNYGYTF. The CDR3 DNA is TGCACCAGCAGCCAAGATTCGGGGGAACCTAACTATGGCTACACCTTC.

V is TRBV6-6 and J is TRBJ2-7, with 8 bases aligning to TRBD2. V was clipped by 6 bases and J by 2 bases; unmatched bases: 6. Germline values: CDR1 MNHNY, CDR2 SVGAGI (reference sequence). The CDR3 length is 14 residues. CDR3 amino acids: CASSGSGGPYEQYF. In DNA form, the CDR3 reads TGTGCCAGCAGCGGGTCGGGGGGGCCCTACGAGCAGTACTTC.

V usage is TRBV29-1 and J usage is TRBJ2-1; D is ambiguous. Trimming pared 1 base from V and 6 bases from J, leaving 4 bases between. CDR3 length equals 11 residues. The germline V gene encodes CDR1 SQVTM and CDR2 ANQGSEA. The DNA of the CDR3 is TGCAGCGTTGAAGGAATCAATGAGCAGTTCTTC. It translates to CSVEGINEQFF.

This chain connects TRBV30 to TRBJ1-6; D unclear. V dropped 2 bases and J dropped 0 bases, with 14 bases sitting between them. The CDR3 is 17 amino acids. Germline CDR1 GTSNPN, CDR2 SVGIG (reference sequence). The CDR3 DNA sequence: TGTGCCTGGAGTCCCGACTACCCCAGCTCCTATAATTCACCCCTCCACTTT. Translating it yields CAWSPDYPSSYNSPLHF.

The chain joins TRBV6-1 to TRBJ2-7, with 10 bases identical to TRBD1. The CDR3 has 13 amino acids. The germline CDR1 and CDR2 sequences are MNHNS and SASEGT. Trimming cost V 11 bases and J 2 bases; bases outside gene matches: 6. As DNA, the CDR3 is TGTGCCGGCCGGGACAGGGGAACCTACGAGCAGTACTTC. Translating gives CAGRDRGTYEQYF.

The chain employs TRBV30 and TRBJ1-1; the D is unclear. CDR3 length: 15 amino acids. Germline V gene data show CDR1 as GTSNPN and CDR2 as SVGIG (reference sequence). The V end lost 0 bases, the J end lost 2 bases, and 13 bases lay between the germline ends. This chain's CDR3 is CAWSVTLGLNTEAFF. CDR3 DNA: TGTGCCTGGAGTGTTACTTTGGGCCTCAACACTGAAGCTTTCTTT. The full variable domain, in which reference TRBV30 and TRBJ1-1 provide the parts outside the CDR3, is SQTIHQWPATLVQPVGSPLSLECTVEGTSNPNLYWYRQAAGRGLQLLFYSVGIGQISSEVPQNLSASRPQDRQFILSSKKLLLSDSGFYLCAWSVTLGLNTEAFFGQGTRLTVV.

V and J are TRBV7-3 and TRBJ2-5; 8 positions agree with TRBD1. Germline CDR1 and CDR2: SGHTA and FQGTGA. The CDR3 extends over 15 amino acids. V shed 5 bases, J shed 2 bases, and the junction held 7 bases outside the gene matches. The CDR3 protein is CASSRLGTGQETQYF. DNA for the CDR3: TGTGCCAGCAGCCGACTCGGGACAGGACAAGAGACCCAGTACTTC.

V usage is TRBV4-1 and J usage is TRBJ2-7, with D uncertain. V was shortened by 0 bases and J by 6 bases, with 6 bases between the two germline ends. CDR1 and CDR2 (germline): MGHRA, YSYEKL. The CDR3 is 12 amino acids. The CDR3 loop is CASSQEVGEQYF. CDR3 DNA sequence: TGCGCCAGCAGCCAAGAAGTAGGCGAGCAGTACTTC.